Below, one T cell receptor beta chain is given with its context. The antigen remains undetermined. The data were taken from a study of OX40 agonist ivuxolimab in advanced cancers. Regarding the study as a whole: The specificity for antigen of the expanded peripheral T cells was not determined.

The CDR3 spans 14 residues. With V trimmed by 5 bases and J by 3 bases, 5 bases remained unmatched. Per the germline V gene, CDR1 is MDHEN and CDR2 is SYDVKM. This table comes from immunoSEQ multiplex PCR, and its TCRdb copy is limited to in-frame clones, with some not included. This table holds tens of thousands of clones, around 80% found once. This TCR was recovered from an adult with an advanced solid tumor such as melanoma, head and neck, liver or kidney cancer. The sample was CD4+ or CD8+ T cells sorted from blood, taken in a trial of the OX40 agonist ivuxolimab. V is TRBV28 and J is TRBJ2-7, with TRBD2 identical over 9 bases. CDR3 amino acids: CASSPPTSGYEQYF. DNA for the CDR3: TGTGCCAGCAGTCCCCCGACTAGCGGCTACGAGCAGTACTTC. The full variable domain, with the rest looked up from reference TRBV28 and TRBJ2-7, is DVKVTQSSRYLVKRTGEKVFLECVQDMDHENMFWYRQDPGLGLRLIYFSYDVKMKEKGDIPEGYSVSREKKERFSLILESASTNQTSMYLCASSPPTSGYEQYFGPGTRLTVT.